This TCR beta chain derives from a study of cytomegalovirus exposure and HLA in healthy donors. PCR employed 60 Vbeta and 13 Jbeta primers. Clones were read by immunoSEQ multiplex PCR, and TCRdb kept only the in-frame ones, dropping some. This sample has 200,000 to 300,000 clones, with approximately 84% found just once. Source material: PBMCs. This clonotype was obtained from a woman between 40 and 50 years old in good health and CMV-seropositive.

CDR3 protein: CASLAGANNEQFF. The DNA for the CDR3 is TGTGCCAGCCTAGCGGGGGCAAACAATGAGCAGTTCTTC. The J gene is TRBJ2-1, the V gene TRBV27; 10 bases match TRBD2. The CDR3 sequence is 13 residues long. CDR1 and CDR2 (germline): MNHEY, SMNVEV (reference sequence). Trimming cost V 8 bases and J 5 bases; bases outside gene matches: 3.